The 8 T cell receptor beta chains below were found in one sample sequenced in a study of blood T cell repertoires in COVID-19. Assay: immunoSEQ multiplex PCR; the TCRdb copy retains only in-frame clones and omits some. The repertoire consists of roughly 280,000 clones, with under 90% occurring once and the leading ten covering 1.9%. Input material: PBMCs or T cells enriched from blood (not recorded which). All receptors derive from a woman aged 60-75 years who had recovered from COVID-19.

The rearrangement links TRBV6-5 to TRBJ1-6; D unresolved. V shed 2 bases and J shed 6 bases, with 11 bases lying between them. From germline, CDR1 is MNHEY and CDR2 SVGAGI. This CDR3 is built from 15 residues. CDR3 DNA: TGTGCCAGCAGTTACGATGGGAGACTTAATTCACCCCTCCACTTT. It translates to CASSYDGRLNSPLHF.

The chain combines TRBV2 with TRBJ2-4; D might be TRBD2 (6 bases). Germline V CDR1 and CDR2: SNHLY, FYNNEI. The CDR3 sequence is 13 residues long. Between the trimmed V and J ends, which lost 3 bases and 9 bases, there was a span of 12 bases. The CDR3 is CASSDSGDGIQYF. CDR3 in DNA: TGTGCCAGCAGTGATTCGGGGGACGGCATTCAGTACTTC.

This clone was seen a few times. CDR3 region: CASSILAGSTGELFF. CDR3 coding DNA: TGTGCCAGTAGTATCCTCGCGGGGTCCACCGGGGAGCTGTTTTTT. The chain employs TRBV19 and TRBJ2-2, with TRBD2 as a possible D gene (6 bases). Germline-derived CDR1 and CDR2 are LNHDA and SQIVND (reference sequence). The CDR3 is 15 residues long. V was trimmed by 3 bases and J by 4 bases, leaving 12 bases between them.

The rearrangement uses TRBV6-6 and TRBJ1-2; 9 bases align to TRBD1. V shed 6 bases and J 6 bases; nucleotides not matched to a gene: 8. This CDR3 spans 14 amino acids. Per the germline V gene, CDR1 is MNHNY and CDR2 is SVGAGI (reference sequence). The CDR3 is CASRPGQGANGYTF. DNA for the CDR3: TGTGCCAGCAGACCGGGACAGGGTGCGAATGGCTACACCTTC.

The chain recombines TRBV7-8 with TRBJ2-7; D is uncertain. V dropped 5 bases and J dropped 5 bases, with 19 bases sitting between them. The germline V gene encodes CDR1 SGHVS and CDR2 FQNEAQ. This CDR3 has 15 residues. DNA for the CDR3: TGTGCCAGCAGCCCCGCGGTTGGGTGGGTAAACGAGCAGTACTTC. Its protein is CASSPAVGWVNEQYF.

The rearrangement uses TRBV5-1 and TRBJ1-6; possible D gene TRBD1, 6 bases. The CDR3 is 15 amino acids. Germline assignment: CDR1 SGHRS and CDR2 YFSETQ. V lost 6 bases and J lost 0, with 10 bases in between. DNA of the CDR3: TGCGCCAGCAAAGGACAGAGCTCCTATAATTCACCCCTCCACTTT. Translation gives CASKGQSSYNSPLHF. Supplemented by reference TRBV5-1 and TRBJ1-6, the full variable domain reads KAGVTQTPRYLIKTRGQQVTLSCSPISGHRSVSWYQQTPGQGLQFLFEYFSETQRNKGNFPGRFSGRQFSNSRSEMNVSTLELGDSALYLCASKGQSSYNSPLHFGNGTRLTVT.

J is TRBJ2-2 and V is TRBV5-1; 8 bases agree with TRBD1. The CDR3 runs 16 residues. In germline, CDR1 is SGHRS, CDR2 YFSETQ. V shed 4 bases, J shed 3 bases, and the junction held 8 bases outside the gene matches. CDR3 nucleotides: TGCGCCAGCAGCCCCCGGACAGGGCCTTACACCGGGGAGCTGTTTTTT. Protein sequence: CASSPRTGPYTGELFF.

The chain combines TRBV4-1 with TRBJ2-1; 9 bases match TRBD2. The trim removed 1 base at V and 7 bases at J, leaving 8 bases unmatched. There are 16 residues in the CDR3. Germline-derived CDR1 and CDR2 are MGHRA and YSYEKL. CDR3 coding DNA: TGCGCCAGCAGCCAAGCTCCTAGCGGGAAGTATAATGAGCAGTTCTTC. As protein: CASSQAPSGKYNEQFF.